The source of this T cell receptor (beta chain) is a study of CD8 T cells in ankylosing spondylitis. The TCR beta libraries were generated through quantitative 5'-RACE incorporating molecular barcodes. TCRdb re-analysed the 5' RACE reads in MiXCR, keeping a single row per CDR3 protein. The table has 85,000 to 100,000 distinct CDR3 sequences, around 9.4% seen once. This clonotype was detected many times. Its specificity is unknown. General study points: Researchers report that disease-linked clones proved CD8+ and relatively rare in peripheral blood.

Germline V gene sequence: CDR1 SGHRS, CDR2 YFSETQ. Trimming removed 0 bases at V and 5 bases at J, with 11 bases between. The CDR3 spans 14 residues. Sequences were obtained from blood, either unsorted or a sorted T cell fraction (not recorded which). This receptor was obtained from a male donor with ankylosing spondylitis or in good health (not recorded which). The chain carries TRBV5-1 and TRBJ2-5, with D tentatively TRBD2 (5 bases). CDR3 protein: CASSLVAPMETQYF. CDR3 DNA: TGCGCCAGCAGCTTGGTAGCGCCCATGGAGACCCAGTACTTC.